The present entry profiles one TCR beta chain with its context. The sample is drawn from a study of blood T cell repertoires in COVID-19. As for the study in general: Collection of acute and convalescent COVID-19 samples took place in the United States, Italy and Spain.

Trimming cost V 7 bases and J 2 bases, with 17 bases left between them. This CDR3 region has 15 residues. Per the germline V gene, CDR1 is MNHEY and CDR2 is SVGAGI. In the authors' workflow: Counts of nucleated cells, estimated from reference gene primer amplification, were obtained. The repertoire was sequenced with immunoSEQ multiplex PCR; TCRdb's copy has only in-frame clones and lacks some. For V, J and clone size, that table is used; D and trimming come from the DNA. This table holds approximately 230,000 clones, roughly 89% found once. Donors were grouped by their self-reported clinical history. Cohort 3 recovered donors had two negative PCRs, clearance, or symptom resolution.

The specimen sequenced was PBMCs or T cells enriched from blood (not recorded which). The chain has TRBV6-5 and TRBJ1-2, with a weak D call TRBD1 (6 bases). This TCR was sampled from a woman under 40 who had recovered from COVID-19. The CDR3 spells CASIQTGKINYGYTF. CDR3 in DNA: TGTGCCAGCATCCAAACAGGGAAGATAAACTATGGCTACACCTTC.